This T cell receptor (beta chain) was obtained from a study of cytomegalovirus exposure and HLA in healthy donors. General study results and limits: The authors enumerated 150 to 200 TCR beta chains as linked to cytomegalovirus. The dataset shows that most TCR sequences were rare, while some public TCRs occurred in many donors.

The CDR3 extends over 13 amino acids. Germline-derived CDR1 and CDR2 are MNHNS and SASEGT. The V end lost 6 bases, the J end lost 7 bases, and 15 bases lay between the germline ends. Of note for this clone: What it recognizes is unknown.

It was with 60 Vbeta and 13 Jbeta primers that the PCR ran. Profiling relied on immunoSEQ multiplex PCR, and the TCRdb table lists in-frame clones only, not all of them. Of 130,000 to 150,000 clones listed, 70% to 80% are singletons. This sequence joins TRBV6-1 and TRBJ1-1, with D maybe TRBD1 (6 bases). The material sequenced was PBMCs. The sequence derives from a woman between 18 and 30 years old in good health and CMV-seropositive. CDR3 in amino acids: CASRGQYSGEAFF. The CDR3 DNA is TGTGCCAGCAGAGGACAGTACTCGGGTGAAGCTTTCTTT.